A single sample is the source of the 23 T cell receptor beta chains below, sequenced in a study of T cells in Graves' hyperthyroidism and ophthalmopathy. RNA transcripts yielded amplified TCR beta CDR3 regions. In the first-round RT-PCR of the TCR CDR3, the HTBI primer set was used. TCRdb analysed the multiplex PCR reads with MiXCR anew, one entry per CDR3 protein. The profile covers 550,000 to 600,000 distinct CDR3 sequences, with 16% appearing a single time and about 18% taken by the ten largest. Sequenced material: blood. These receptors came from a woman aged 18-29 years with Graves' hyperthyroidism.

The sample holds a few counts of this clonotype. Relative to the germline gene, one junction end is altered; a read error may explain this. The chain combines TRBV20-1 with TRBJ2-3; TRBD2 matches 15 bases. Germline V lookup: CDR1 DFQATT, CDR2 SNEGSKA (reference sequence). The CDR3 totals 16 residues. DNA for the CDR3: TGCAGTGGAGCGGGACTAGCGGGGGGCCCCTCGGATACGCAGTATTTC. This codes for CSGAGLAGGPSDTQYF.

V gene TRBV7-3 combines with J gene TRBJ1-1; perhaps TRBD1 as D (5 bases). This CDR3 spans 13 amino acids. V lost 2 bases to trimming and J lost 4 bases, with 8 bases between them. Germline V gene data show CDR1 as SGHTA and CDR2 as FQGTGA. This CDR3 is CASSLFGGTEAFF. CDR3 DNA sequence: TGTGCCAGCAGCTTATTCGGGGGCACTGAAGCTTTCTTT.

This clonotype was observed many times. The J gene is TRBJ1-1, the V gene TRBV12-3 or TRBV12-4; no clear D. V was clipped by 2 bases and J by 1 base, with 8 bases between them. The CDR3 consists of 14 residues. This CDR3 reads CASSLRGTNTEAFF. As DNA, the CDR3 is TGTGCCAGCAGTTTACGAGGCACGAACACTGAAGCTTTCTTT.

Comment on this clonotype: Possible read error: a much larger clone is one base away. CDR3 DNA: TGTGCCAGCAGTATATCTGGGCGGAGTAATGAAAAACTGTTTTTT. Amino acid sequence: CASSISGRSNEKLFF. The chain joins TRBV12-3 or TRBV12-4 to TRBJ1-4; D not certain. This CDR3 region has 15 residues. Deletions cut 5 bases from V and 4 bases from J, with 14 bases between.

This clonotype was observed at least ten times. V is TRBV28 and J is TRBJ2-4, with 9 bases aligning to TRBD1. V trimming: 5 bases; J trimming: 4 bases; junction bases outside the gene matches: 6. The germline V gene has CDR1 MDHEN and CDR2 SYDVKM. This CDR3 region has 15 residues. In DNA form, the CDR3 reads TGTGCCAGCAGTCCCTCGGGGACAGGGAAAAACATTCAGTACTTC. Protein sequence: CASSPSGTGKNIQYF.

In its sample, this clonotype was seen a few times. For the CDR3, the DNA is TGTGCCACTCCAGGGACGAGTGGCTACACCTTC. Encoded protein: CATPGTSGYTF. The rearrangement uses TRBV2 and TRBJ1-2, with D maybe TRBD1 (5 bases). CDR1 and CDR2 (germline): SNHLY, FYNNEI. The CDR3 extends over 11 amino acids. Trimming took 10 bases from V and 7 from J, leaving 13 bases between them.

This clonotype was recorded only once. This could be a read error, since a much larger clone is one nucleotide away. J is TRBJ2-7 and V is TRBV24-1; TRBD1 matches 9 bases. The CDR3 contains 14 residues. J gave up 2 bases and V 9 bases, and 7 bases lay outside the gene matches. Germline assignment: CDR1 KGHDR and CDR2 SFDVKD. The CDR3 DNA reads as TGTGCCACCGGTCCTAGGGACAGGGCCTACGAGCAGTACTTC. It translates to CATGPRDRAYEQYF.

The chain joins TRBV7-2 to TRBJ2-1; no firm D call. Looked up from germline, CDR1 is SGHTA and CDR2 is FQGNSA. The CDR3 consists of 15 residues. Between the trimmed V and J ends, which lost 6 bases and 2 bases, there was a span of 14 bases. The CDR3 coding sequence is TGTGCCAGCAGATACAGCGTAAATCCCTACAATGAGCAGTTCTTC. This codes for CASRYSVNPYNEQFF.

V usage is TRBV28 and J usage is TRBJ1-3, with 7 bases that match TRBD1. The germline V gene encodes CDR1 MDHEN and CDR2 SYDVKM. V dropped 2 bases and J dropped 3; count of bases not matched to a gene: 7. This CDR3 has 16 amino acids. The DNA of the CDR3 is TGTGCCAGCAGTTTAGAAGTGGGGACAGATGGAAACACCATATATTTT. Translating it yields CASSLEVGTDGNTIYF.

This clonotype was observed many times. V and J are TRBV7-8 and TRBJ1-5; 9 bases agree with TRBD1. Germline V lookup: CDR1 SGHVS, CDR2 FQNEAQ. Trimming removed 1 base from V and 3 bases from J; junction bases left unmatched: 4. The CDR3 totals 16 residues. The CDR3 here is CASSLGTGVINQPQHF. The CDR3 DNA sequence: TGTGCCAGCAGCTTAGGGACAGGGGTAATCAATCAGCCCCAGCATTTT.

V gene TRBV5-1 combines with J gene TRBJ2-7, with D possibly being TRBD2 (5 bases). The CDR3 length is 15 residues. Germline CDR1 SGHRS, CDR2 YFSETQ. V was pared by 0 bases and J by 0 bases, with 10 bases between. The CDR3 nucleotides are TGCGCCAGCAGCTTGGCGATTGGGAGCTCCTACGAGCAGTACTTC. It codes for CASSLAIGSSYEQYF.

This clonotype was found a few times. The chain combines TRBV7-3 with TRBJ2-3, with 8 bases fitting TRBD1. Germline loops: CDR1 SGHTA, CDR2 FQGTGA. J lost 8 bases, V lost 6 bases, and 13 bases had no gene match. This CDR3 has 15 amino acids. CDR3 amino acids: CASRPRGPPLGTQYF. CDR3 nucleotide sequence: TGTGCCAGCAGACCCAGGGGGCCCCCCCTAGGTACGCAGTATTTT.

This clonotype was recorded at least ten times. The chain couples TRBV20-1 to TRBJ2-5; D is perhaps TRBD1 (6 bases). The CDR3 has 12 amino acids. V was cut by 6 bases and J by 5 bases, with 13 bases left in between. Germline assignment: CDR1 DFQATT and CDR2 SNEGSKA (reference sequence). As DNA, the CDR3 is TGCAGTGCCCCAACAGGGACGGAGACCCAGTACTTC. Amino acids: CSAPTGTETQYF.

The J gene is TRBJ2-1, the V gene TRBV11-2; D not certain. This CDR3 spans 13 amino acids. Per germline, CDR1 SGHAT and CDR2 FQNNGV. V shed 2 bases and J shed 5 bases, with 7 bases lying between them. Here the CDR3 DNA reads TGTGCCAGCAGCTTATCGTGGGACAATGAGCAGTTCTTC. Translated, it gives CASSLSWDNEQFF.

There are many counts of this clonotype. The V gene is TRBV20-1, the J gene TRBJ1-2, with D hard to call. The CDR3 covers 12 residues. V lost 0 bases to trimming and J lost 4 bases, with 6 bases between them. Looked up from germline, CDR1 is DFQATT and CDR2 is SNEGSKA (reference sequence). CDR3 sequence (DNA): TGCAGTGCTAGAGAACAGACCTATGGCTACACCTTC. Residues: CSAREQTYGYTF.

V is TRBV9 and J is TRBJ2-4; TRBD1 agrees at 8 bases. The germline V gene has CDR1 SGDLS and CDR2 YYNGEE. After removal of 2 bases from V and 9 bases from J, the junction contained 1 base not matched to a gene. This CDR3 has 12 amino acids. The CDR3 DNA follows: TGTGCCAGCAGCGTGACAGGGGCCATTCAGTACTTC. This codes for CASSVTGAIQYF.

A few counts support this clonotype. The V call is TRBV6-1, the J call TRBJ2-7; possibly TRBD1 for D (6 bases). Germline V gives CDR1 MNHNS, CDR2 SASEGT. The CDR3 is 15 residues long. V was pared by 6 bases and J by 2 bases, with 17 bases between. CDR3 DNA: TGTGCCAGCAGGTATGTAGGGCAGGGGCCCTACGAGCAGTACTTC. This translates into CASRYVGQGPYEQYF.

The chain recombines TRBV27 with TRBJ1-2, with TRBD1 matching 11 bases. J lost 6 bases, V lost 2 bases, and 5 bases had no gene match. Germline lookup yields CDR1 MNHEY and CDR2 SMNVEV (reference sequence). The CDR3 is made up of 15 amino acids. CDR3 region: CASSLRDRGGHGYTF. The CDR3, as DNA: TGTGCCAGCAGTTTAAGGGACAGGGGGGGACATGGCTACACCTTC.

This clonotype was picked up a small number of times. This chain connects TRBV30 to TRBJ1-1; D not resolved. Trimming shortened V by 0 bases and J by 1 base, and 15 bases separated the two germline ends. Looked up from germline, CDR1 is GTSNPN and CDR2 is SVGIG (reference sequence). This CDR3 comprises 16 residues. The CDR3 sequence is CAWSVLEGPKNTEAFF. DNA of the CDR3: TGTGCCTGGAGTGTACTAGAAGGGCCAAAGAACACTGAAGCTTTCTTT.

This clonotype appeared many times. This chain joins TRBV24-1 and TRBJ2-1; TRBD2 matches at 10 bases. The CDR3 has 16 residues. Germline V gene data show CDR1 as KGHDR and CDR2 as SFDVKD. V was clipped by 3 bases and J by 9 bases; unmatched bases: 10. The CDR3 DNA follows: TGTGCCACCAGTGATACCCTAGCGGGAGATCGGCGTGAGCAGTTCTTC. It encodes CATSDTLAGDRREQFF.

In its sample, this clonotype was seen a few times. This rearrangement joins TRBV12-3 or TRBV12-4 to TRBJ2-5; 11 positions agree with TRBD2. V was clipped by 5 bases and J by 1 base; unmatched bases: 6. CDR3 length equals 16 residues. In DNA form, the CDR3 reads TGTGCCAGCAGTACATCTAGCGGGGGGTTCCAAGAGACCCAGTACTTC. Its protein is CASSTSSGGFQETQYF.

This clonotype has more than one count but fewer than ten. CDR3 bases: TGTGCCAGCAGATTGGCCTATGGCTACACCTTC. Protein product: CASRLAYGYTF. The chain links TRBV6-2 or TRBV6-3 to TRBJ1-2; D is undetermined. Germline V lookup: CDR1 MNHEY, CDR2 SVGEGT. There are 11 residues in the CDR3. The V and J ends lost 6 bases and 4 bases respectively, with 6 bases between them.

This clonotype was picked up many times. The chain uses TRBV7-9 and TRBJ2-7, with a possible D match to TRBD1 (5 bases). Per the germline V gene, CDR1 is SEHNR and CDR2 is FQNEAQ (reference sequence). The CDR3 covers 16 residues. Trimming removed 5 bases from V and 0 bases from J, with 17 bases in between. In nucleotides, the CDR3 is TGTGCCAGCAGCCCATGGTGGGGCCCTTACTCCTACGAGCAGTACTTC. It yields the protein CASSPWWGPYSYEQYF.